This T cell receptor beta chain was documented in a study of T cell clonality in common variable immunodeficiency. Trimming at V came to 2 bases and at J to 0 bases, leaving 9 bases not matched to a gene. The CDR3 has 18 amino acids. CDR1 is WSHSY, CDR2 SAAADI, per germline. This clone has just a few counts. The read terminates 3 residues ahead of where the CDR3 ends, so the germline J gene completes it. CVID and control samples used equivalent genomic DNA input. Libraries were prepared by immunoSEQ multiplex PCR; TCRdb keeps only in-frame clonotypes and omits some of them. This sample has about 47,000 clones and no singletons, with approximately 2% in the ten largest.

The TCR sequence derives from a person between 18 and 75 years old in good health. Sequencing used peripheral blood mononuclear cells. The chain combines TRBV10-2 with TRBJ2-7; 11 nucleotides match TRBD2. This chain's CDR3 is CASSEPLAGGPSSYEQYF. The sequenced part of the CDR3 DNA is TGCGCCAGCAGTGAGCCCCTAGCGGGAGGCCCCAGCTCCTACGAG.